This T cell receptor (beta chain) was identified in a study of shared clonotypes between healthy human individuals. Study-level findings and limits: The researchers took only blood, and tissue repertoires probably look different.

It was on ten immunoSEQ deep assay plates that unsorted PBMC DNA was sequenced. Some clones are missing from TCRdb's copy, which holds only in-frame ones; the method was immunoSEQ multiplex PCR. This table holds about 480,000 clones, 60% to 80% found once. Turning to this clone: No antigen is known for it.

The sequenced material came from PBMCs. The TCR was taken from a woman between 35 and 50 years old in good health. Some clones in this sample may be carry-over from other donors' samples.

The CDR3: CASSPGVSGPGGYTF. CDR3 in DNA: TGTGCCAGCTCACCAGGGGTATCCGGGCCGGGTGGCTACACCTTC. The genes are TRBV18 and TRBJ1-2; D is unresolved. The V end lost 2 bases, the J end lost 7 bases, and 17 bases lay between the germline ends. Looked up from germline, CDR1 is KGHSH and CDR2 is LQKENI. The CDR3 is 15 residues long.